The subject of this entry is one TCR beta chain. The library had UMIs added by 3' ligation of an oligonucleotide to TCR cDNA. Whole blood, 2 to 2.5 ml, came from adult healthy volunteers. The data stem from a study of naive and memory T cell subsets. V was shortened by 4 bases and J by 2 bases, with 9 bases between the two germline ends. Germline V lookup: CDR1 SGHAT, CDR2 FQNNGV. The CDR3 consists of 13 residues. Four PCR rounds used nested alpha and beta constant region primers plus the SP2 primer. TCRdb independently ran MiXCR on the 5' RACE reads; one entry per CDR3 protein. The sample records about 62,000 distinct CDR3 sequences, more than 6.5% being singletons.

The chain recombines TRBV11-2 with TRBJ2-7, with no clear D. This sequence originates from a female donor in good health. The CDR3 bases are TGTGCCAGCAGCTGGAACCAGGCCTACGAGCAGTACTTC. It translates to CASSWNQAYEQYF.